This record looks at one TCR beta chain sequence and its context. The data belong to a study of technical replicates of blood from a few donors. CDR1 MNHEY and CDR2 SVGAGI come from the germline V gene. Trimming pared 5 bases from V and 9 bases from J, leaving 14 bases between. The CDR3 sequence is 13 residues long. Clones were sequenced by immunoSEQ multiplex PCR, and TCRdb holds only the in-frame ones, with some missing. The sample shows 90,000 or so clones, approximately 95% of them seen only once. Sequencing was performed on T cells isolated from PBMCs. The chain carries TRBV6-5 and TRBJ2-1; D may be TRBD2 (6 bases). This sequence was found in a human donor in good health. The CDR3, as DNA: TGTGCCAGCAGTACAGGATGGGAGGCTGAGCAGTTCTTC. Encoded protein: CASSTGWEAEQFF.